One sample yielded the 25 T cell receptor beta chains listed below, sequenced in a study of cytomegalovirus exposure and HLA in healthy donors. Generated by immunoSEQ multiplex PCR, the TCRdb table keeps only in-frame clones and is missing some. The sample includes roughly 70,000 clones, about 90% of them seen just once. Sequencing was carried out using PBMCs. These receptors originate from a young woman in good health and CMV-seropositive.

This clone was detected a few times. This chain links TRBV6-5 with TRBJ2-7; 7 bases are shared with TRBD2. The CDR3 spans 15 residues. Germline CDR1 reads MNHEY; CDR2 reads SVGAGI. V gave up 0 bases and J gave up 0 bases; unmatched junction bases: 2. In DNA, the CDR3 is TGTGCCAGCAGTTACTCGGGGGGGTTCTCCTACGAGCAGTACTTC. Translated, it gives CASSYSGGFSYEQYF.

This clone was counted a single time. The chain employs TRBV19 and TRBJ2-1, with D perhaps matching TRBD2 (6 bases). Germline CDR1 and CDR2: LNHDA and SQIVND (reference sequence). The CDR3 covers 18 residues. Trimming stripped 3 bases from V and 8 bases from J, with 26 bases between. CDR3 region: CASSMGPGLKTGGDEQFF. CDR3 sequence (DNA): TGTGCCAGTAGTATGGGTCCGGGACTGAAAACTGGGGGAGATGAGCAGTTCTTC.

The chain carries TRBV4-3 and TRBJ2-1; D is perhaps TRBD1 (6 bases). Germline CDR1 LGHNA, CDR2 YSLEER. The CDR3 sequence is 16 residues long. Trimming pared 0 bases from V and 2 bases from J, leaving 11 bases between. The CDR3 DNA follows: TGCGCCAGCAGCCAAGACAGGGGAAACCCCTACAATGAGCAGTTCTTC. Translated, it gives CASSQDRGNPYNEQFF.

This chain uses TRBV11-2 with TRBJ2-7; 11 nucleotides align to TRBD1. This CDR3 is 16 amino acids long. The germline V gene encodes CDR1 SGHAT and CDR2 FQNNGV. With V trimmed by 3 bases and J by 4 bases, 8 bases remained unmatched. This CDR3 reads CASSLDGQGAWYEQYF. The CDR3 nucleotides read TGTGCCAGCAGCTTGGATGGACAGGGGGCATGGTACGAGCAGTACTTC.

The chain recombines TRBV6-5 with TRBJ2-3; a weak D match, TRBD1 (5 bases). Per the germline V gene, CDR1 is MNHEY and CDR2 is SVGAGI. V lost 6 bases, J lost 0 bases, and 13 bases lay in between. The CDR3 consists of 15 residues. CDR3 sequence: CASSSGHTSTDTQYF. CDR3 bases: TGTGCCAGCAGCTCCGGACACACTAGCACAGATACGCAGTATTTT.

In nucleotides, the CDR3 is TGTGCCAGCAGGGAGACTAGCGGGAGCGCAGATACGCAGTATTTT. Its translation is CASRETSGSADTQYF. The rearrangement uses TRBV2 and TRBJ2-3; TRBD2 agrees at 12 bases. The CDR3 runs 15 residues. V trimming: 6 bases; J trimming: 4 bases; junction bases outside the gene matches: 5. Germline V gene lookup returns CDR1 SNHLY and CDR2 FYNNEI. Variable domain in full (rest from reference TRBV2 and TRBJ2-3): EPEVTQTPSHQVTQMGQEVILRCVPISNHLYFYWYRQILGQKVEFLVSFYNNEISEKSEIFDDQFSVERPDGSNFTLKIRSTKLEDSAMYFCASRETSGSADTQYFGPGTRLTVL.

The CDR3 DNA follows: TGTGCCAGTAAAGACAACGGATCGAATTCACCCCTCCACTTT. Protein sequence: CASKDNGSNSPLHF. V is TRBV19 and J is TRBJ1-6; no clear D. CDR3 length equals 14 residues. Germline V gene lookup returns CDR1 LNHDA and CDR2 SQIVND (reference sequence). Trimming removed 7 bases at V and 7 bases at J, with 14 bases between.

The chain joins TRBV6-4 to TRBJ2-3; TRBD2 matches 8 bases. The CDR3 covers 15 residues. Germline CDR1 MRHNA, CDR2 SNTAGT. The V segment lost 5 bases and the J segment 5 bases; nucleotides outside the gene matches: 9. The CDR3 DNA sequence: TGTGCCAGCAGTCCCATAGCGGGGATGCGAGATACGCAGTATTTT. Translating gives CASSPIAGMRDTQYF.

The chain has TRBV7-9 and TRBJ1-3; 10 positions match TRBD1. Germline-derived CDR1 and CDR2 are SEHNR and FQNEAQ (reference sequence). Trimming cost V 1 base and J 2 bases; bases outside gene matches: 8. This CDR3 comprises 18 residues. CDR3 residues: CASSLEPGQGKAGNTIYF. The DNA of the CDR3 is TGTGCCAGCAGCTTAGAGCCGGGACAGGGGAAAGCTGGAAACACCATATATTTT. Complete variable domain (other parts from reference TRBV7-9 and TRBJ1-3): DTGVSQNPRHKITKRGQNVTFRCDPISEHNRLYWYRQTLGQGPEFLTYFQNEAQLEKSRLLSDRFSAERPKGSFSTLEIQRTEQGDSAMYLCASSLEPGQGKAGNTIYFGEGSWLTVV.

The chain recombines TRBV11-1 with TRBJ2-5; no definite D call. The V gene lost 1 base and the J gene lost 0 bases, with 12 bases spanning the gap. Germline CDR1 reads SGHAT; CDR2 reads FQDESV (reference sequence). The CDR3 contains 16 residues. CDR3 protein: CASSLGLVQYQETQYF. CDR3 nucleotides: TGTGCCAGCAGCTTAGGTCTGGTCCAGTACCAAGAGACCCAGTACTTC. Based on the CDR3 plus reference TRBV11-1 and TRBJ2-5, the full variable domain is EAEVAQSPRYKITEKSQAVAFWCDPISGHATLYWYRQILGQGPELLVQFQDESVVDDSQLPKDRFSAERLKGVDSTLKIQPAELGDSAMYLCASSLGLVQYQETQYFGPGTRLLVL.

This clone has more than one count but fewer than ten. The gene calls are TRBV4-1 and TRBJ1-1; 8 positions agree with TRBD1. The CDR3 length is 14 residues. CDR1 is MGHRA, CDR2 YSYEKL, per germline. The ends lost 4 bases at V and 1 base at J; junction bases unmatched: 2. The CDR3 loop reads CASSRDRRNTEAFF. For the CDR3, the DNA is TGCGCCAGCAGCCGGGACAGGAGGAACACTGAAGCTTTCTTT.

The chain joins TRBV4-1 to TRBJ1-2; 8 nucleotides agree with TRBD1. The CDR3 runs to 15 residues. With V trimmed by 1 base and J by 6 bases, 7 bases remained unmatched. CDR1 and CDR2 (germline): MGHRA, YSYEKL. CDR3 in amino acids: CASSQVGQGLHGYTF. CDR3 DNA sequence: TGCGCCAGCAGCCAAGTAGGACAGGGACTGCATGGCTACACCTTC.

The CDR3 DNA reads as TGTGCCAGCAGAGCCGGGACAGGGGGTTGGAACACCATATATTTT. Translating gives CASRAGTGGWNTIYF. The chain combines TRBV6-6 with TRBJ1-3; 11 bases fit TRBD1. The CDR3 runs 15 residues. CDR1 is MNHNY, CDR2 SVGAGI, per germline (reference sequence). V shed 6 bases and J 7 bases; nucleotides not matched to a gene: 8.

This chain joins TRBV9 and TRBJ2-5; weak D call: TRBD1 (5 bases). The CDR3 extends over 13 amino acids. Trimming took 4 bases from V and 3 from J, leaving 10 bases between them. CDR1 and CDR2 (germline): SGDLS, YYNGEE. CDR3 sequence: CASSQDMKETQYF. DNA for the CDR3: TGTGCCAGCAGCCAGGACATGAAAGAGACCCAGTACTTC.

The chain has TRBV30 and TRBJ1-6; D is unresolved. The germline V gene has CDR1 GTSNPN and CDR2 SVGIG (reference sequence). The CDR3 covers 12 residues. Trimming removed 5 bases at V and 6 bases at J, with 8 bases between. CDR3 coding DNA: TGTGCCTGGGCAGGAGGTAATTCACCCCTCCACTTT. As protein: CAWAGGNSPLHF.

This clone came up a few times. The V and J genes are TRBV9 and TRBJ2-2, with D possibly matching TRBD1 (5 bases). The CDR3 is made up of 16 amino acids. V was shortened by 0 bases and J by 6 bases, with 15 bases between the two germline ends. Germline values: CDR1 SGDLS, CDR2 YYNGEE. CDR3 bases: TGTGCCAGCAGCGTAGGTGGGGCCCCTAGGGCCGGGGAGCTGTTTTTT. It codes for CASSVGGAPRAGELFF.

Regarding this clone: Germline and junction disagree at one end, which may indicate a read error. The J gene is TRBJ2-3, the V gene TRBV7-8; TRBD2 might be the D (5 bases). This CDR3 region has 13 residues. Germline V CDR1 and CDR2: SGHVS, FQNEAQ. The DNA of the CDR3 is TGTGCCAGCAGCCTAGCCAGCGGAGATACGCAGTATTTT. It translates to CASSLASGDTQYF. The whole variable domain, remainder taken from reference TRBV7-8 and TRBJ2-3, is GAGVSQSPRYKVAKRGQDVALRCDPISGHVSLFWYQQALGQGPEFLTYFQNEAQLDKSGLPSDRFFAERPEGSVSTLKIQRTQQEDSAVYLCASSLASGDTQYFGPGTRLTVL.

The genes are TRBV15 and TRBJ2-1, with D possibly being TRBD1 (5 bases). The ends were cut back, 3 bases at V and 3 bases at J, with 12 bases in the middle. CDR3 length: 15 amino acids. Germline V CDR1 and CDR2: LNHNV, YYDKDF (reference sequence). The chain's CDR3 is CATSRGIGVYNEQFF. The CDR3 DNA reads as TGTGCCACCAGCAGGGGCATAGGGGTCTACAATGAGCAGTTCTTC.

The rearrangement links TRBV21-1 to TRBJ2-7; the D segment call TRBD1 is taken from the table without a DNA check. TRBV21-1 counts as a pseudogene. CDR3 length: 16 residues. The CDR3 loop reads CASSRGTGGLTYEQYF. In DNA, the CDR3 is TGTGCCAGCAGCAGAGGGACAGGGGGCCTAACCTACGAGCAGTACTTC.

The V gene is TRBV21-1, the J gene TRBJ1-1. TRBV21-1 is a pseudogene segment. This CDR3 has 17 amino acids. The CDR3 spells CASSIAPGVGMNTEAFF. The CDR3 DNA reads TGTGCCAGCAGCATCGCTCCGGGGGTAGGTATGAACACTGAAGCTTTCTTT.

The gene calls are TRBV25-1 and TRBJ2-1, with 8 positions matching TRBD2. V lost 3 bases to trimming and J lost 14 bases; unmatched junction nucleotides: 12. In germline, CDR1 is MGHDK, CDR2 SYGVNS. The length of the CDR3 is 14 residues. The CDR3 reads CASSDELAVRVKFF. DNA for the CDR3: TGTGCCAGCAGTGACGAACTAGCGGTGAGGGTAAAGTTCTTC.

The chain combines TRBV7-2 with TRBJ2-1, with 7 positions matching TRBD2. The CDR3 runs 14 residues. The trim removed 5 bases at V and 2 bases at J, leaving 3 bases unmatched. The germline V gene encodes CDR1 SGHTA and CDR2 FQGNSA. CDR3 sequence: CASSPGLAYNEQFF. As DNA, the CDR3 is TGTGCCAGCAGCCCCGGACTAGCCTACAATGAGCAGTTCTTC.

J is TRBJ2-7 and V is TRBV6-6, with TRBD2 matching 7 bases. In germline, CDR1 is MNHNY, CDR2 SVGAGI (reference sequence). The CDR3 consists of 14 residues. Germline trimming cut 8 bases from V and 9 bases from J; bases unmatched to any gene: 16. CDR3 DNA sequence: TGTGCCAGCGCCCCTGAGAGGGAGGGTATTGGGCAGTACTTC. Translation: CASAPEREGIGQYF.

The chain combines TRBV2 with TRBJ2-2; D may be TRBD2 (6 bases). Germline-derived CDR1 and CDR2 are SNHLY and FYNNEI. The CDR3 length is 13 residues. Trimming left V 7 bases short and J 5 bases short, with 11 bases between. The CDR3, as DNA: TGTGCCAGCACGGCGGGGTGGACCGGGGAGCTGTTTTTT. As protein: CASTAGWTGELFF. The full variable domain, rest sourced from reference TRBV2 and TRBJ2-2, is EPEVTQTPSHQVTQMGQEVILRCVPISNHLYFYWYRQILGQKVEFLVSFYNNEISEKSEIFDDQFSVERPDGSNFTLKIRSTKLEDSAMYFCASTAGWTGELFFGEGSRLTVL.

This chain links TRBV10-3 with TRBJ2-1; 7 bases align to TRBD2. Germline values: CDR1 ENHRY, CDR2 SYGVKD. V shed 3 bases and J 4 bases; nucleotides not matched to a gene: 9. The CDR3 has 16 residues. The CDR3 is CAISETGTIPYNEQFF. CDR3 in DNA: TGTGCCATCAGTGAAACCGGGACTATTCCGTACAATGAGCAGTTCTTC.